This T cell receptor (beta chain) stems from a study of CD8 T cells in Susac syndrome. Findings of the study overall: As the study acknowledged, the number of individuals who were part of its TCR sequencing and HLA analysis was relatively small.

A quantity of about 0.45 to 1 ug RNA underwent reverse transcription using random hexamers. An immunoSEQ multiplex PCR generated amplified TCR beta CDR3 products spanning 54 Vbeta and 13 Jbeta. TCRdb re-analysed the immunoSEQ multiplex PCR reads in MiXCR, keeping a single row per CDR3 protein. The sample includes roughly 330,000 distinct CDR3 sequences, 92% of them seen just once. Concerning this clonotype: Antigen specificity is unknown.

The germline CDR1 and CDR2 sequences are MNHNY and SVGAGI (reference sequence). This CDR3 comprises 11 residues. Trimming took off 4 bases at V and 12 bases at J, with 7 bases between the two ends. From blood CD8+ and CD4+ T cells, the TCR beta chain was sequenced. The multiple sclerosis controls were treatment-naive patients, and their relapsing-remitting disease was stable or active. The chain is built from TRBV6-6 and TRBJ2-6, with unresolved D. The source is a human donor with multiple sclerosis. Sequenced material: CD4+ T cells from PBMCs. This CDR3 reads CASSSNIVLTF. The CDR3 bases are TGTGCCAGCAGTTCTAACATCGTCCTGACTTTC.